These T cell receptor beta chains were read from a single sample in a study of blood T cell repertoires in COVID-19. Sequencing used immunoSEQ multiplex PCR; TCRdb keeps in-frame clones, though not all of them. The sample yields roughly 100,000 clones, around 84% seen once. Specimen: peripheral blood. These receptors came from a woman aged 65 to 85 with active or convalescent COVID-19. Both conserved end residues are part of each CDR3. A D gene is named only where the DNA matches it firmly. Rows give clone size only sometimes, using once, few, many, or a class for an expanded clone.

clone_size d_call j_call v_call cdr3_nt cdr3_aa
- TRBD1 TRBJ1-2 TRBV12-3/TRBV12-4 TGTGCCAGCACTCCCGACAGGGGGGAAACGTATTTC CASTPDRGETYF
- - TRBJ1-5 TRBV2 TGTGCCAGCAAAGAAGACTCCAATCAGCCCCAGCATTTT CASKEDSNQPQHF
once TRBD1 TRBJ1-2 TRBV27 TGTGCCAGCAGTCCGGGACAGATCTATGGCTACACCTTC CASSPGQIYGYTF
- TRBD1 TRBJ1-2 TRBV30 TGTGCCTGGGGTACCTACAGGGGATATGGCTACACCTTC CAWGTYRGYGYTF
- TRBD2 TRBJ2-1 TRBV7-6 TGTGCCAGCAGCCCGGGACTACCTTCGAGTGAGCAGTTCTTC CASSPGLPSSEQFF
- TRBD1 TRBJ2-7 TRBV4-3 TGCGCCAGCAGCCCCCCGTGTGGACAGGGGGCTAAAGGGTCCTACGAGCAGTACTTC CASSPPCGQGAKGSYEQYF
- TRBD1 TRBJ1-6 TRBV5-4 TGTGCCAGCAGCGCGACAGGGGTAAATAATTCACCCCTCCACTTT CASSATGVNNSPLHF
- - TRBJ1-2 TRBV6-1 TGTGCCAGCAGTGAAGCGGGCAGGATCTATGGCTACACCTTC CASSEAGRIYGYTF
- - TRBJ1-1 TRBV20-1 TGCAGTGCTAGTGGCCGGGGAGGGGGCACTGAAGCTTTCTTT CSASGRGGGTEAFF
- TRBD2 TRBJ2-1 TRBV10-3 TGTGCCATCAGGGGGACTAGCGGGGGAACAATGAGCATGTTCTTC CAIRGTSGGTMSMFF
- TRBD1 TRBJ2-5 TRBV7-8 TGTGCCAGCAGCTTTAACAGGGGGCGGGAGACCCAGTACTTC CASSFNRGRETQYF
once TRBD1 TRBJ2-6 TRBV28 TGTGCCAGCAGCCGGGACAGGCGATCCTCTGGGGCCAACGTCCTGACTTTC CASSRDRRSSGANVLTF
- TRBD1 TRBJ1-6 TRBV2 TGTGCCAGCAGTGCAGGGGGACCTTCACCCCTCCACTTT CASSAGGPSPLHF
once TRBD1 TRBJ1-5 TRBV28 TGTGCCAGCAGTTGGGACAGGGGCAATCAGCCCCAGCATTTT CASSWDRGNQPQHF
- TRBD1 TRBJ2-3 TRBV10-3 TGTGCCATCAGTCCGACAGGGTCGGATACGCAGTATTTT CAISPTGSDTQYF
- TRBD1 TRBJ1-6 TRBV4-1 TGCGCCAGCAGCTCCGAGACAGGGGGTTCTAATTCACCCCTCCACTTT CASSSETGGSNSPLHF
few TRBD1 TRBJ1-6 TRBV27 TGTGCCAGCAGTCCTCAGGGGGCCTCCTATAATTCACCCCTCCACTTT CASSPQGASYNSPLHF
- - TRBJ2-1 TRBV7-8 TGTGCCAGCAATCGGGGGTCTTACAATGAGCAGTTCTTC CASNRGSYNEQFF
- TRBD1 TRBJ1-1 TRBV18 TGTGCCAGCTCAACCACAGGGGTACAGAACACTGAAGCTTTCTTT CASSTTGVQNTEAFF
- TRBD2 TRBJ2-3 TRBV7-9 TGTGCCAGCAGCTCCGGACTAGCGGGAGCAGGAGATACGCAGTATTTT CASSSGLAGAGDTQYF
- - TRBJ1-2 TRBV2 TGTGCCAGCAGGGGGCTCAGAGGGGGTGGTGGCTACACCTTC CASRGLRGGGGYTF
- TRBD2 TRBJ2-1 TRBV6-5 TGTGCCAGCAGGTCCAGCGGGGGGGGCAATGAGCAGTTCTTC CASRSSGGGNEQFF
- TRBD1 TRBJ1-2 TRBV28 TGTGCCAGCAGGACAGGGGGCAAGGGCTACACCTTC CASRTGGKGYTF
once TRBD2 TRBJ2-7 TRBV7-9 TGTGCCAGCAGCTTAACTAGCGTGGACGAGCAGTACTTC CASSLTSVDEQYF
- TRBD2 TRBJ2-3 TRBV25-1 TGTGCCAGCAGTGAGACTAGCGGGGTTACAGATACGCAGTATTTT CASSETSGVTDTQYF